These T cell receptor beta chains were read from a single sample in a study of early T cells in non-severe SARS-CoV-2 infection. TCRdb re-called the 5' RACE reads with MiXCR, one entry per CDR3 protein. The table has 35,000 to 50,000 distinct CDR3 sequences, about 6% seen once. Sequencing used whole blood, obtained at baseline. All receptors derive from an adult who was a healthcare worker with PCR-confirmed SARS-CoV-2 infection or an uninfected control (not recorded which). CDR3s include the opening cysteine and the closing phenylalanine or tryptophan. The D gene is left open where the match is weak. Size tells how often a clone was seen (once, few, many) or the class of an expanded clone, and some rows leave it out.

size	V	D	J	CDR3	DNA
many	TRBV5-1	TRBD2	TRBJ2-7	CASSSSSGGASYEQYF	TGCGCCAGCAGCTCGTCTAGCGGGGGGGCCAGTTACGAGCAGTACTTC
few	TRBV5-4	TRBD2	TRBJ2-3	CASSPGFRGGRADTQYF	TGTGCCAGCAGCCCCGGGTTCAGGGGCGGGAGGGCAGATACGCAGTATTTT
few	TRBV2	.	TRBJ2-7	CASMTVSLVYEQYF	TGTGCCAGCATGACGGTTAGTCTAGTTTACGAGCAGTACTTC
many	TRBV6-1	.	TRBJ2-7	CASNPGVPYEQYF	TGTGCCAGCAATCCGGGGGTCCCCTACGAGCAGTACTTC
many	TRBV7-2	TRBD2	TRBJ2-1	CASSSQHQGLAGRNNEQFF	TGTGCCAGCAGCTCTCAACACCAAGGACTAGCGGGGAGGAACAATGAGCAGTTCTTC
many	TRBV12-3/TRBV12-4	TRBD2	TRBJ2-1	CASSFRTSANNEQFF	TGTGCCAGCAGTTTTCGGACTAGCGCCAACAATGAGCAGTTCTTC
few	TRBV7-9	.	TRBJ2-3	CASSLADFTDTQYF	TGTGCCAGCAGCTTAGCGGATTTCACAGATACGCAGTATTTT
many	TRBV5-5	.	TRBJ2-2	CASSLLVTGELFF	TGTGCCAGCAGCTTGTTGGTCACCGGGGAGCTGTTTTTT
.	TRBV12-3/TRBV12-4	TRBD1	TRBJ2-3	CASSNRDRGADTQYF	TGTGCCAGCAGTAACCGGGACAGGGGCGCAGATACGCAGTATTTT
few	TRBV30	.	TRBJ2-7	CAWSRQRSYEQYF	TGTGCCTGGAGCCGACAGCGGTCCTACGAGCAGTACTTC
.	TRBV18	.	TRBJ2-1	CASSPPGTNRVISEQFF	TGTGCCAGCTCACCACCGGGGACAAATAGGGTTATCAGTGAGCAGTTCTTC
many	TRBV18	.	TRBJ1-1	CASSPQGGNTEAFF	TGTGCCAGCTCCCCTCAGGGCGGGAACACTGAAGCTTTCTTT
many	TRBV5-1	.	TRBJ1-4	CASSLRSVTNEKLFF	TGCGCCAGCAGCTTGAGGTCCGTTACTAATGAAAAACTGTTTTTT
many	TRBV19	TRBD2	TRBJ2-1	CASSSLAGESNEQFF	TGTGCCAGTAGTTCACTAGCGGGGGAAAGCAATGAGCAGTTCTTC
.	TRBV18	.	TRBJ1-1	CASSPGVNTEAFF	TGTGCCAGCTCACCAGGGGTTAACACTGAAGCTTTCTTT
few	TRBV3-1	TRBD2	TRBJ2-1	CASSQVTSGGNEQFF	TGTGCCAGCAGCCAAGTAACTAGCGGGGGGAATGAGCAGTTCTTC
many	TRBV5-8	TRBD2	TRBJ2-7	CASSYPLAGYEQYF	TGTGCCAGCAGCTACCCGCTAGCGGGGTACGAGCAGTACTTC
many	TRBV28	TRBD1	TRBJ1-1	CASSLRAGGRTEAFF	TGTGCCAGCAGTTTAAGGGCAGGGGGCCGTACTGAAGCTTTCTTT
few	TRBV20-1	.	TRBJ2-3	CSARDSSSDTQYF	TGCAGTGCTAGGGACTCCTCATCAGATACGCAGTATTTT
few	TRBV7-9	.	TRBJ1-2	CASSSGRNYGYTF	TGTGCCAGCAGCTCCGGACGAAACTATGGCTACACCTTC